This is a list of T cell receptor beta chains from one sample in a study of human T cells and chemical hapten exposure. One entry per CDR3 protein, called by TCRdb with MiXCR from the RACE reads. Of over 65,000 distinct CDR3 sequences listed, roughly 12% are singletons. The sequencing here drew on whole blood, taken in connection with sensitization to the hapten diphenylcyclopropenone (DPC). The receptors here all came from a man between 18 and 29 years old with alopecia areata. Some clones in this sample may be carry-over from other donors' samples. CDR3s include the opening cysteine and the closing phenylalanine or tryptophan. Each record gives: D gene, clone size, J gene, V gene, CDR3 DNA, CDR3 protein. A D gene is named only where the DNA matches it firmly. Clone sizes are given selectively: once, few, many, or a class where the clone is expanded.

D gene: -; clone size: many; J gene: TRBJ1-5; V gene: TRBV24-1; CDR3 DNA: TGTGCCACCAGTGGAGGAGGGCATCAGCCCCAGCATTTT; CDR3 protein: CATSGGGHQPQHF
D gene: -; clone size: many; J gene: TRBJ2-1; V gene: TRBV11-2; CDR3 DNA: TGTGCCAGCAGCTGGACTGACAGGCCTATACATGAGCAGTTCTTC; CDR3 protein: CASSWTDRPIHEQFF
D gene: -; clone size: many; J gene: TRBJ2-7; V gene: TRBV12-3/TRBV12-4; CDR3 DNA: TGTGCCAGCAGTTCCCGGGGGTCCTACGAGCAGTACTTC; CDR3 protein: CASSSRGSYEQYF
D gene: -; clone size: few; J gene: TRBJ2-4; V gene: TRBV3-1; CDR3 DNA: TGTGCCAGCAGCCAAGATTTTTTCGGGGTCACCTTC; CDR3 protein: CASSQDFFGVTF
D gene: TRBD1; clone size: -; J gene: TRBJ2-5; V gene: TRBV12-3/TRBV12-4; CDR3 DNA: TGTGCCAGCAGTTTCAGGGGGATCCAAGAGACCCAGTACTTC; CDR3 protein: CASSFRGIQETQYF
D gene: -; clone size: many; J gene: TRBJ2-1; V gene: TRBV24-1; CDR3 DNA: TGTGCCACCAGTGATTTAAGGCGGGACAGCTCCTACAATGAGCAGTTCTTC; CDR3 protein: CATSDLRRDSSYNEQFF
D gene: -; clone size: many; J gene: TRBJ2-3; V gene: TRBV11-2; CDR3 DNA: TGTGCCAGCAGCTCATACAGCCGATCCACAGATACGCAGTATTTT; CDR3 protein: CASSSYSRSTDTQYF
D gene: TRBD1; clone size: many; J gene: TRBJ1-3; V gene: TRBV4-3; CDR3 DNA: TGCGCCAGCAGCCAAGGGTGGACACAGGGGGAATACTCTGGAAACACCATATATTTT; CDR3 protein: CASSQGWTQGEYSGNTIYF
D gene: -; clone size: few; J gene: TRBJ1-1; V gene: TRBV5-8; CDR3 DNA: TGTGCCAGCAGCCCTGGTCGACAGTCGAACACTGAAGCTTTCTTT; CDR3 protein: CASSPGRQSNTEAFF
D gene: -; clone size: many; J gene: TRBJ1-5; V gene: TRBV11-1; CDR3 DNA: TGTGCCAGCAGCTTCGGTCGGGATCAGCCCCAGCATTTT; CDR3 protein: CASSFGRDQPQHF
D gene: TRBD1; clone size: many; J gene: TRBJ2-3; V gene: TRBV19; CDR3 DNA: TGTGCCAGTAGTACCCAACCCCGGGGGACAGGGACGCAGTATTTT; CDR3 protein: CASSTQPRGTGTQYF
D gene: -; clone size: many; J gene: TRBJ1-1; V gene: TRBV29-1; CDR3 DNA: TGCAGCGCCGGAGATGATGAAGCTTTCTTT; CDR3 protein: CSAGDDEAFF
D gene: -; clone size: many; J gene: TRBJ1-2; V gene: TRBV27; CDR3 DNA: TGTGCCAGCAGTTTATCGGCAGGGTTGGGGAATGGCTACACCTTC; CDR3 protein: CASSLSAGLGNGYTF
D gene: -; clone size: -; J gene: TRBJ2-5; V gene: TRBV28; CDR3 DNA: TGTGCCAGCAGCCCTCGAGTCGAAGAGACCCAGTACTTC; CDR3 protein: CASSPRVEETQYF
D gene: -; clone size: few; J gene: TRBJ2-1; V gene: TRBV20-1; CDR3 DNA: TGCAGTGCTAGCAGGGTCGATGAGCAGTTCTTC; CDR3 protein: CSASRVDEQFF
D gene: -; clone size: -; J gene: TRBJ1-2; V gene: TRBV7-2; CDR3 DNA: TGTGCCAGCAGCTTTATTGGAAGGGGATGGAACTATGGCTACACCTTC; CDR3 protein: CASSFIGRGWNYGYTF
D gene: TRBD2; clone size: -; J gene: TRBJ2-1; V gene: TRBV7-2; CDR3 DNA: TGTGCCAGCAGCTTCACTAGCGGGATCTACAATGAGCAGTTCTTC; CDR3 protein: CASSFTSGIYNEQFF
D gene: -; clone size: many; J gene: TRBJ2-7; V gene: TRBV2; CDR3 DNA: TGTGCCAGCAGTGAAGCGCGGACAGAGCCCTACGAGCAGTACTTC; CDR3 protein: CASSEARTEPYEQYF
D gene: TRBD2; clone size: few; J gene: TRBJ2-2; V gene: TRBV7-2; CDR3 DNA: TGTGCCAGCAGCCGTCCGCAGCGGGGGATCGGGGAGCTGTTTTTT; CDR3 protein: CASSRPQRGIGELFF
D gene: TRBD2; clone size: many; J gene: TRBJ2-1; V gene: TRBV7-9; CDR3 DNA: TGTGCCAGCAGCTCACTACGACTAGCGGACTTTTACAATGAGCAGTTCTTC; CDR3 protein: CASSSLRLADFYNEQFF
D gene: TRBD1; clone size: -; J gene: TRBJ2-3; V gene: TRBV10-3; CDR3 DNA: TGTGCCATCAGGCCGGGACAGGGAAAGATGGATACGCAGTATTTT; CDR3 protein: CAIRPGQGKMDTQYF
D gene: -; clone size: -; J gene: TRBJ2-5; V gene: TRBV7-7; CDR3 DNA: TGTGCCAGCAGCTTAGTTCCAAGCCCGCCAGGGGAGACCCAGTACTTC; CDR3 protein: CASSLVPSPPGETQYF
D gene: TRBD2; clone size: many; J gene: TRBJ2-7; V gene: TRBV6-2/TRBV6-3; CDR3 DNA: TGTGCCAGCCATCGGGGGGAAATTTACGAGCAGTACTTC; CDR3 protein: CASHRGEIYEQYF
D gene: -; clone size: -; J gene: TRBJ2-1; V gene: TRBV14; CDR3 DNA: TGTGCCAGCAGCCCACGATGGGGTGAGGAGCAGTTCTTC; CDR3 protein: CASSPRWGEEQFF
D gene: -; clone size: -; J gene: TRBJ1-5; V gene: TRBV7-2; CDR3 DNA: TGTGCCAGCAGCGGGGGGCTCGGTCAGCCCCAGCATTTT; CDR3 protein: CASSGGLGQPQHF
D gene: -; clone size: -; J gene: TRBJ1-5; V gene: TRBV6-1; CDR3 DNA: TGTGCCAGCAGTCCAAATATGAATCAGCCCCAGCATTTT; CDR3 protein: CASSPNMNQPQHF
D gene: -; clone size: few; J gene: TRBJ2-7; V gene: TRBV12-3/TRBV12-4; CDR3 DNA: TGTGCCAGCAGTTTAGCGTCGGGCCACCTATACGAGCAGTACTTC; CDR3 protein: CASSLASGHLYEQYF
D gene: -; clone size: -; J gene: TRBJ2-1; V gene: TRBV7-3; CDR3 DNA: TGTGCCAGCAGCTTAACGCCCCTCCGGGGTAGCAATGAGCAGTTCTTC; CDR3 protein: CASSLTPLRGSNEQFF
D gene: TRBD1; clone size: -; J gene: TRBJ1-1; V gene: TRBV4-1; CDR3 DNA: TGCGCCAGCAGCCAAGGGCCCGGGAGGACAGGGAATAAGGCTTTCTTT; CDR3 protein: CASSQGPGRTGNKAFF
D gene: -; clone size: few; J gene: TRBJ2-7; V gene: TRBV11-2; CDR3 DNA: TGTGCCAGCACCGGGGGACTCTACGAGCAGTACTTC; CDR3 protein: CASTGGLYEQYF
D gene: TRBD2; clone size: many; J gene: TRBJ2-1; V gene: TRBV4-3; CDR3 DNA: TGCGCCAGCAGCCAAGATAGCGGGGGCCACAATGAGCAGTTCTTC; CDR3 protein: CASSQDSGGHNEQFF
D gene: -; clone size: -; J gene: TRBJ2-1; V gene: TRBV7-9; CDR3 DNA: TGTGCCAGCAGCCGCTTAATGGGGGGCGGATTTTACAATGAGCAGTTCTTC; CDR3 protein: CASSRLMGGGFYNEQFF
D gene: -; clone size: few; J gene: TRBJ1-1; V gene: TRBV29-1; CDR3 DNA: TGCAGCGCTACGACGACGGGGAACACTGAAGCTTTCTTT; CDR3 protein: CSATTTGNTEAFF
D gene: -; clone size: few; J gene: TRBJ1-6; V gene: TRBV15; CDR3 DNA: TGTGCCACCAGCAGAGATACGCTTGGTCCTTCACCCCTCCACTTT; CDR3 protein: CATSRDTLGPSPLHF
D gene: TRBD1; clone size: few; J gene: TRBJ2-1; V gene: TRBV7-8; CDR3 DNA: TGTGCCAGCAGCTTAGTACAGGGGGCGGCTGAGCAGTTCTTC; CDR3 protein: CASSLVQGAAEQFF
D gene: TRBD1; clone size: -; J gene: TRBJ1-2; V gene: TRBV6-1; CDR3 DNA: TGTGCCAGCAACCCGACAGGGCTGTATGGCTACACCTTC; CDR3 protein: CASNPTGLYGYTF
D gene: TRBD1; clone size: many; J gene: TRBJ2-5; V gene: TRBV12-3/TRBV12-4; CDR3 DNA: TGTGCCAGCAGTATCCGACAGGGGATGGTGGAGACCCAGTACTTC; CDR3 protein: CASSIRQGMVETQYF
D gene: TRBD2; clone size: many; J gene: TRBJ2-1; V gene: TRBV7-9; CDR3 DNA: TGTGCCAGCAGCGGTGCGGGACTAGCGGGTTTTTTAAGCTCCTACAATGAGCAGTTCTTC; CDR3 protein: CASSGAGLAGFLSSYNEQFF
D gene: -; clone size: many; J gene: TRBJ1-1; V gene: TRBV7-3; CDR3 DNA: TGTGCCAGCAAGATCGACACGAACACTGAAGCTTTCTTT; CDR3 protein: CASKIDTNTEAFF
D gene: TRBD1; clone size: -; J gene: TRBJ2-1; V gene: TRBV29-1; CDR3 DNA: TGCAGCGTTGCGCACAGGGGGTCGAGTTCCTACAATGAGCAGTTCTTC; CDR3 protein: CSVAHRGSSSYNEQFF
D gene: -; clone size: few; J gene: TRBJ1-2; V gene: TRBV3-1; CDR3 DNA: TGTGCCAGCAGCCAATCCGGGCCTACGAGGGAAGGTGGCTACACCTTC; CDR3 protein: CASSQSGPTREGGYTF
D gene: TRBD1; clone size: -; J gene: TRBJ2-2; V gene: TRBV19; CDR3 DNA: TGTGCCAGTAGTATAAACAGGGGAACCGGGGAGCTGTTTTTT; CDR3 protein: CASSINRGTGELFF
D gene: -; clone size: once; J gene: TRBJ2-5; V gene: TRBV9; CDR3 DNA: TGTGCCAGCAGCTCCCGTATTTCCCTACGGGGGCAAGAGACCCAGTACTTC; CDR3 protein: CASSSRISLRGQETQYF
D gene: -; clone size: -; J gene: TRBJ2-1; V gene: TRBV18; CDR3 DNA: TGTGCCAGCTCACCAAGCTACAGCTACAATGAGCAGTTCTTC; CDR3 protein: CASSPSYSYNEQFF
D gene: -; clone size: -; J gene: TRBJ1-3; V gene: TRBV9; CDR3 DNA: TGTGCCAGCAGCGTAGGACAGAGAGGAAACACCATATATTTT; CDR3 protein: CASSVGQRGNTIYF
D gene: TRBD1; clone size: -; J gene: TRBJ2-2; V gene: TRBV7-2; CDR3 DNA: TGTGCCAGCAGCCGGACAGGGTCGTACACCGGGGAGCTGTTTTTT; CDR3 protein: CASSRTGSYTGELFF
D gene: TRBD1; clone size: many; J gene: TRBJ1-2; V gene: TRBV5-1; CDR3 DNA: TGCGCCAGCAGGGACAGGGGAATTGACTATGGCTACACCTTC; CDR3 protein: CASRDRGIDYGYTF
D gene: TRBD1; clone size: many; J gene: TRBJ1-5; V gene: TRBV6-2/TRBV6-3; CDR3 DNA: TGTGCCAGCAGTTACTTCCAACAGGGGACTCAGCCCCAGCATTTT; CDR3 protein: CASSYFQQGTQPQHF
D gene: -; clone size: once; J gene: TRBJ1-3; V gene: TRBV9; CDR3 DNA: TGTGCCAGCAGCGTGTCGGGGACAAATAGAAACACCATATATTTT; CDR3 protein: CASSVSGTNRNTIYF
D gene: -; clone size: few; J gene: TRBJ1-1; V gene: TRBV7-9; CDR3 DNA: TGTGCCAGCAGCCATTCTCTACAGCCGGAAGCTTTCTTT; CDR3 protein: CASSHSLQPEAFF
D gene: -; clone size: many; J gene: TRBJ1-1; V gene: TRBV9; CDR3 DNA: TGTGCCAGCAGCGTAACAAACACTGAAGCTTTCTTT; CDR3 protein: CASSVTNTEAFF
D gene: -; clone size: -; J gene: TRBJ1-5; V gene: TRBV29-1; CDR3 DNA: TGCAGCGCCTCTCAGGGGACTCTCAATCAGCCCCAGCATTTT; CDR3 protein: CSASQGTLNQPQHF
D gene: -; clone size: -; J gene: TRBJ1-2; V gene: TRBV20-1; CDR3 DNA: TGCAGTGCTAGGCCTTCTAACTATGGCTACACCTTC; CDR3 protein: CSARPSNYGYTF
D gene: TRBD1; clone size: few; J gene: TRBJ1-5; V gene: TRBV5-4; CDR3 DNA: TGTGCCAGCAGCTTGGATCCGGGACAGGCTGGCGTTCAGCCCCAGCATTTT; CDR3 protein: CASSLDPGQAGVQPQHF